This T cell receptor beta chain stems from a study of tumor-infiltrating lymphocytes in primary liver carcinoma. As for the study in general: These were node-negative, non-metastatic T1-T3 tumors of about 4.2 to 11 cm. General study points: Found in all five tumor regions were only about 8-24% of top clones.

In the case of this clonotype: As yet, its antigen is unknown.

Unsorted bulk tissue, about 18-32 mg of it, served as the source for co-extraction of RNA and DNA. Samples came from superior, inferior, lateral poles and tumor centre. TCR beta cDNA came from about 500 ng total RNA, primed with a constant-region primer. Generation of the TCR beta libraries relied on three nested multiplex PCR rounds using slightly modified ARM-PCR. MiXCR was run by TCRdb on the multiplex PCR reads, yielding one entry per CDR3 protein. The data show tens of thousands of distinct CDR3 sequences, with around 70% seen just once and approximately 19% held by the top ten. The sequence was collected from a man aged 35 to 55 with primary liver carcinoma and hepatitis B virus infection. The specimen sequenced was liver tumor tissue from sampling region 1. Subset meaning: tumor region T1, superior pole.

This CDR3 reads CSAYWETSSYEQYF. The DNA of the CDR3 is TGCAGTGCTTATTGGGAGACTAGCTCCTACGAGCAGTACTTC. The chain recombines TRBV29-1 with TRBJ2-7; weak D call: TRBD2 (6 bases). Germline loops: CDR1 SQVTM, CDR2 ANQGSEA. This CDR3 spans 14 amino acids.